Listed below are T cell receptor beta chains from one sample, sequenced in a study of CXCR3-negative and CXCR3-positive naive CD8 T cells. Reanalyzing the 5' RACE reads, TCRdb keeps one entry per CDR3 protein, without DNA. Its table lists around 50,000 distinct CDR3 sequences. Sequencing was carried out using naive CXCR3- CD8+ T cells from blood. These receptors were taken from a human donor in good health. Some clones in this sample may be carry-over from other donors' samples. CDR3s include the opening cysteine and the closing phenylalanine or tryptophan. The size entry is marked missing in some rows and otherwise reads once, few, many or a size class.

CDR3aa: CASSYPQGIVAEAFF
j_gene: TRBJ1-1
abundance: medium-sized
v_gene: TRBV12-3/TRBV12-4

CDR3aa: CASSPTSEGADTQYF
j_gene: TRBJ2-3
abundance: .
v_gene: TRBV6-2/TRBV6-3

CDR3aa: CASSLEAARGTQYF
j_gene: TRBJ2-5
abundance: .
v_gene: TRBV5-1

CDR3aa: CASSHPSGGLAYEQYF
j_gene: TRBJ2-7
abundance: .
v_gene: TRBV4-2

CDR3aa: CASSQTTGASYEQYF
j_gene: TRBJ2-7
abundance: .
v_gene: TRBV5-5

CDR3aa: CASSDRTGQDPQETQYF
j_gene: TRBJ2-5
abundance: .
v_gene: TRBV21-1

CDR3aa: CASSPTATGEQYF
j_gene: TRBJ2-7
abundance: .
v_gene: TRBV6-5

CDR3aa: CASTLRNDVYTF
j_gene: TRBJ1-2
abundance: .
v_gene: TRBV7-9

CDR3aa: CASSSQLMAEKLFF
j_gene: TRBJ1-4
abundance: .
v_gene: TRBV7-2

CDR3aa: CASSLPGGFIF
j_gene: TRBJ1-1
abundance: .
v_gene: TRBV9

CDR3aa: CASSQGLAVGEQFF
j_gene: TRBJ2-1
abundance: .
v_gene: TRBV4-2

CDR3aa: CASRLGGIGEAFF
j_gene: TRBJ1-1
abundance: .
v_gene: TRBV27

CDR3aa: CASSHDSGGNPLNTEAFF
j_gene: TRBJ1-1
abundance: .
v_gene: TRBV5-1

CDR3aa: CASSFRTGEFTGELFF
j_gene: TRBJ2-2
abundance: .
v_gene: TRBV5-1

CDR3aa: CASSLDAGSGELFF
j_gene: TRBJ2-2
abundance: .
v_gene: TRBV11-3

CDR3aa: CASSKGAVEAFF
j_gene: TRBJ1-1
abundance: .
v_gene: TRBV3-1

CDR3aa: CASSLPGELFF
j_gene: TRBJ2-2
abundance: .
v_gene: TRBV11-2

CDR3aa: CASSAFEGAIGNEQFF
j_gene: TRBJ2-1
abundance: .
v_gene: TRBV12-3/TRBV12-4

CDR3aa: CASSQRLAVHQETQYF
j_gene: TRBJ2-5
abundance: .
v_gene: TRBV28

CDR3aa: CASSERTATEAFF
j_gene: TRBJ1-1
abundance: .
v_gene: TRBV10-2

CDR3aa: CSAGTALEQYF
j_gene: TRBJ2-7
abundance: .
v_gene: TRBV29-1

CDR3aa: CASSRTGGPLDTQYF
j_gene: TRBJ2-3
abundance: medium-sized
v_gene: TRBV28

CDR3aa: CASSSFSTKETQYF
j_gene: TRBJ2-5
abundance: .
v_gene: TRBV28

CDR3aa: CASTYILAGADEQFF
j_gene: TRBJ2-1
abundance: .
v_gene: TRBV6-2/TRBV6-3

CDR3aa: CASSLESARGETQYF
j_gene: TRBJ2-5
abundance: .
v_gene: TRBV7-9

CDR3aa: CASSLEGRTAIMNTEAFF
j_gene: TRBJ1-1
abundance: .
v_gene: TRBV28

CDR3aa: CASARSDTDTQYF
j_gene: TRBJ2-3
abundance: .
v_gene: TRBV6-4

CDR3aa: CASSFSGRAGEQFF
j_gene: TRBJ2-1
abundance: .
v_gene: TRBV27

CDR3aa: CASSLIGTSGSPTGELFF
j_gene: TRBJ2-2
abundance: .
v_gene: TRBV28

CDR3aa: CSADSGGETQYF
j_gene: TRBJ2-5
abundance: .
v_gene: TRBV20-1

CDR3aa: CSAVSDRDNEQFF
j_gene: TRBJ2-1
abundance: .
v_gene: TRBV29-1

CDR3aa: CASSQDRGRNTGELFF
j_gene: TRBJ2-2
abundance: .
v_gene: TRBV4-3

CDR3aa: CASTQWAVLGEQYF
j_gene: TRBJ2-7
abundance: .
v_gene: TRBV28

CDR3aa: CASSLEYRTLNTGELFF
j_gene: TRBJ2-2
abundance: .
v_gene: TRBV7-9

CDR3aa: CASSFGRASYNEQFF
j_gene: TRBJ2-1
abundance: .
v_gene: TRBV28

CDR3aa: CSARTVVGYTF
j_gene: TRBJ1-2
abundance: .
v_gene: TRBV20-1

CDR3aa: CASSLTGSGSPLHF
j_gene: TRBJ1-6
abundance: .
v_gene: TRBV7-9

CDR3aa: CASSLLGAVEQYF
j_gene: TRBJ2-7
abundance: .
v_gene: TRBV27

CDR3aa: CSAKQGYEQFF
j_gene: TRBJ2-1
abundance: .
v_gene: TRBV20-1